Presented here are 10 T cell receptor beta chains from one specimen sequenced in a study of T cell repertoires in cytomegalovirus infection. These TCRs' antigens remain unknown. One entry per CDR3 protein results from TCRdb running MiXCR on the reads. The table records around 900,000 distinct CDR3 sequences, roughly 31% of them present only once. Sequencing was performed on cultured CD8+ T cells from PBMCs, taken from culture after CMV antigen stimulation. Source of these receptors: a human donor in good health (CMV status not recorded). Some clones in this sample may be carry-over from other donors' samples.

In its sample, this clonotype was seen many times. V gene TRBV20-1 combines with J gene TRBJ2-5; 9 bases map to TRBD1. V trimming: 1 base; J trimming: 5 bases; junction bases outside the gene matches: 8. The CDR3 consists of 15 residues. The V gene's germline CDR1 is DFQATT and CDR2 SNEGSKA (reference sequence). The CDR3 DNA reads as TGCAGTGCTAGAGTCGGGGACAGGGTGGAGGAGACCCAGTACTTC. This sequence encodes CSARVGDRVEETQYF.

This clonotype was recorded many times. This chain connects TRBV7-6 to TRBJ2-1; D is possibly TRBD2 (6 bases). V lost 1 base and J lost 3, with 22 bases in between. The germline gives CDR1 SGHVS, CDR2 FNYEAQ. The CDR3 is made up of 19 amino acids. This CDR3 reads CASSLVSSREVTVYNEQFF. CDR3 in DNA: TGTGCCAGCAGCTTAGTCTCTTCCAGGGAGGTAACAGTCTACAATGAGCAGTTCTTC.

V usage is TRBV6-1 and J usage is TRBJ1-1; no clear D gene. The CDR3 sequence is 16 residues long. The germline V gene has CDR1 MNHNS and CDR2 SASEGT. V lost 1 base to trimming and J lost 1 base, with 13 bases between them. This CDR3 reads CASSEGRRAWNTEAFF. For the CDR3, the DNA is TGTGCCAGCAGTGAAGGCCGTAGGGCGTGGAACACTGAAGCTTTCTTT.

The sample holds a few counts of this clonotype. The CDR3 region is CASTSYRAYSMGYTF. DNA of the CDR3: TGTGCCAGCACCTCATACCGAGCGTATTCCATGGGCTACACCTTC. The V and J genes are TRBV9 and TRBJ1-2; D remains ambiguous. CDR1 and CDR2 (germline): SGDLS, YYNGEE. V was trimmed by 6 bases and J by 8 bases, leaving 23 bases between them. This CDR3 contains 15 residues.

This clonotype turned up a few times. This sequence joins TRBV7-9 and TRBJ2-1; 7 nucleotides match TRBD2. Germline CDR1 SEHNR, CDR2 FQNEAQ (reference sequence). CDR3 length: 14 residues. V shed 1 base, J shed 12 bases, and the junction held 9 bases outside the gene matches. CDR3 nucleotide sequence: TGTGCCAGCAGCTTAGAACTTAGGGAGGGCGGGCAGTTCTTC. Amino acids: CASSLELREGGQFF.

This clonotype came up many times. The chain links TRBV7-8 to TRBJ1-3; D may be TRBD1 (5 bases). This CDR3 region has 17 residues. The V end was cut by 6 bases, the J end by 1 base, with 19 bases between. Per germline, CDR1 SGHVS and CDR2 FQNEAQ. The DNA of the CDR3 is TGTGCCAGCAGGGGGGGACGGACGGGTCCGTCTGGAAACACCATATATTTT. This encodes CASRGGRTGPSGNTIYF.

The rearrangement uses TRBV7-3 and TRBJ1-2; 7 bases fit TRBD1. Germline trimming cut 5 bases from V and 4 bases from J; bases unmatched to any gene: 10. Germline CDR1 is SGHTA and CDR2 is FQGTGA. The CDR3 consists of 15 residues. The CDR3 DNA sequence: TGTGCCAGCAGCCAGTACGGGACAGAATCCTATGGCTACACCTTC. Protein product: CASSQYGTESYGYTF.

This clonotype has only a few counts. Here the CDR3 reads CASSLSRGRSPLHF. CDR3 DNA: TGTGCCAGCAGCCTTTCCAGGGGGCGTTCACCCCTCCACTTT. V usage is TRBV5-4 and J usage is TRBJ1-6; 8 bases fit TRBD1. Germline CDR1 is SGHNT and CDR2 is YYREEE (reference sequence). The J segment lost 9 bases and the V segment lost 4 bases, leaving 6 bases of the junction unmatched. The CDR3 has 14 residues.

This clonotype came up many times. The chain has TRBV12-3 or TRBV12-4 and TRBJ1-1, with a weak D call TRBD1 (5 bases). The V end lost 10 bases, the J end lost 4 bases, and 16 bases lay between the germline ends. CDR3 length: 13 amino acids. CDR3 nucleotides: TGTGCCACCCGAGAGGGGTCGGGCACTGAAGCTTTCTTT. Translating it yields CATREGSGTEAFF.

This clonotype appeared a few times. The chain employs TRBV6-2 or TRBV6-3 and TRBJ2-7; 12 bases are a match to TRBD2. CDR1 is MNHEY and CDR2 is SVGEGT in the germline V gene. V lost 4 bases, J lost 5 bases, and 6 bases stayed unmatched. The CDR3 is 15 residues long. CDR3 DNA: TGTGCCAGCAGTTTGACTAGCGGGGGCATGGACGAGCAGTACTTC. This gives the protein CASSLTSGGMDEQYF.